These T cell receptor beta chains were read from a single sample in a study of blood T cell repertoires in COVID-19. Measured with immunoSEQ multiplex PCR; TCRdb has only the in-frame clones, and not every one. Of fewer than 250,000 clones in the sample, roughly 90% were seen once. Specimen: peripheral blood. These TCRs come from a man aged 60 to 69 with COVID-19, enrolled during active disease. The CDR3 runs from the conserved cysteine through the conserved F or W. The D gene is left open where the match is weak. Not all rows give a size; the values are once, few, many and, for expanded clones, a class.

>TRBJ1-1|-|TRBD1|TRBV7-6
CASSPSPGTGSNTEAFF
TGTGCCAGCAGCCCCAGTCCCGGGACAGGTTCGAACACTGAAGCTTTCTTT
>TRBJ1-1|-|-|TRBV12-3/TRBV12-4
CASSRGTEAFF
TGTGCCAGCAGTAGGGGGACTGAAGCTTTCTTT
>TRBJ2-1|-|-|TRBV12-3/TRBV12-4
CASSLLFLNEQFF
TGTGCCAGCAGTTTACTCTTCCTTAATGAGCAGTTCTTC
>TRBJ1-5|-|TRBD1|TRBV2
CASSSGGSNQPQHF
TGTGCCAGCAGTTCAGGGGGAAGCAATCAGCCCCAGCATTTT
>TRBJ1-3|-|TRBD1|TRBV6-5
CASSSPGQGANTIYF
TGTGCCAGCAGTTCTCCGGGACAGGGGGCAAACACCATATATTTT
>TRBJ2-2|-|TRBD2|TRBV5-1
CASSPGTSGRAVDTGELFF
TGCGCCAGCAGCCCTGGGACTAGCGGGAGGGCCGTCGACACCGGGGAGCTGTTTTTT
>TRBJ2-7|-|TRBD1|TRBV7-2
CASSGDRGPYEQYF
TGTGCCAGCAGTGGCGACAGGGGGCCCTACGAGCAGTACTTC
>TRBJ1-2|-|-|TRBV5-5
CASSLLDSNYGYTF
TGTGCCAGCAGCTTGTTGGACAGCAACTATGGCTACACCTTC
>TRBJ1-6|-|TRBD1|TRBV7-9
CASSSSTGVSPLHF
TGTGCCAGCAGCTCCTCAACAGGGGTCTCACCCCTCCACTTT
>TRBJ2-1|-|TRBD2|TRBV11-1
CASSLGGGSYNEQFF
TGTGCCAGCAGCTTAGGGGGGGGCTCCTACAATGAGCAGTTCTTC
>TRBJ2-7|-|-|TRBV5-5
CASSLLDTTSYEQYF
TGTGCCAGCAGCTTGCTGGACACGACGTCCTACGAGCAGTACTTC
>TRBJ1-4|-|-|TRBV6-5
CASSLDREKLFF
TGTGCCAGCAGCCTCGACAGGGAAAAACTGTTTTTT
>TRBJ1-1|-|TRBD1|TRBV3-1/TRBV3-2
CASSPTDRMGTEAFF
TGTGCCAGCAGCCCCACGGACAGGATGGGGACTGAAGCTTTCTTT
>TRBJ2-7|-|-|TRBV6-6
CASIGGGVSYEQYF
TGTGCCAGCATAGGCGGAGGGGTGTCCTACGAGCAGTACTTC
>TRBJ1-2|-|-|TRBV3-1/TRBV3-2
CASGRTTGHYGYTF
TGTGCCAGCGGGAGAACGACAGGACACTATGGCTACACCTTC
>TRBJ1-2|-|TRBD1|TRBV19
CASSVGTGANYGYTF
TGTGCCAGTAGTGTCGGGACAGGGGCTAACTATGGCTACACCTTC
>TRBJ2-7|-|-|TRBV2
CASNQVQGGRTYEQYF
TGTGCCAGCAATCAAGTCCAGGGGGGTCGAACATACGAGCAGTACTTC
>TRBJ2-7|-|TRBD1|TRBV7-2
CASSLGGTGGYEQYF
TGTGCCAGCAGCTTGGGAGGGACAGGGGGCTACGAGCAGTACTTC
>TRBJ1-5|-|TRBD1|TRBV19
CASAGTGNQPQHF
TGTGCCTCAGCAGGGACAGGCAATCAGCCCCAGCATTTT
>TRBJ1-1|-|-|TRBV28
CASSLGATEAFF
TGTGCCAGCAGTTTGGGGGCCACTGAAGCTTTCTTT
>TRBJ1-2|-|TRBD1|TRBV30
CAWSQGDGYTF
TGTGCCTGGAGTCAGGGGGATGGCTACACCTTC
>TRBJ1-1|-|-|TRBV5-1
CASSFSPSGGTEAFF
TGCGCCAGCAGCTTCTCGCCGTCGGGGGGCACTGAAGCTTTCTTT
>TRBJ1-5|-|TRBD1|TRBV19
CASRRDREGYSNQPQHF
TGTGCCAGTAGGCGGGACAGGGAAGGTTATAGCAATCAGCCCCAGCATTTT
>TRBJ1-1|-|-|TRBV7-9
CASRDYTNTEAFF
TGTGCCAGCAGAGATTACACGAACACTGAAGCTTTCTTT
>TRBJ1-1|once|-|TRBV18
CASSDRKTEAFF
TGTGCCAGCTCCGACAGGAAAACTGAAGCTTTCTTT
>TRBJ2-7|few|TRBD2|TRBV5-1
CASTPGGTYEQYF
TGCGCCAGCACTCCCGGGGGGACCTACGAGCAGTACTTC
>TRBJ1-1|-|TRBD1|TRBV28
CASSPGGDIRGTEAFF
TGTGCCAGCAGCCCAGGGGGCGACATTAGGGGCACTGAAGCTTTCTTT
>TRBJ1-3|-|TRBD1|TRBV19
CASSTRDRRNTIYF
TGTGCCAGTAGTACCCGGGACAGGAGAAACACCATATATTTT
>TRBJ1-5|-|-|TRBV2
CATREGNQPQHF
TGTGCCACCCGGGAGGGCAATCAGCCCCAGCATTTT
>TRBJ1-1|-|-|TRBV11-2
CASSSGTTEAFF
TGTGCCAGCAGCTCGGGGACAACTGAAGCTTTCTTT
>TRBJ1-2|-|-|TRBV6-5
CASSYRVGVSNYGYTF
TGTGCCAGCAGTTACCGGGTAGGGGTTTCGAACTATGGCTACACCTTC
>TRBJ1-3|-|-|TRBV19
CASSRPTGASGNTIYF
TGTGCCAGTAGTAGGCCAACAGGCGCCTCTGGAAACACCATATATTTT
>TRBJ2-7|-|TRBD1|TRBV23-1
CASRPGGTGLWEQYF
TGCGCCAGCAGACCTGGTGGGACAGGGCTTTGGGAGCAGTACTTC
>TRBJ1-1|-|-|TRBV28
CASTPPGMNTEAFF
TGTGCCAGCACCCCCCCGGGAATGAACACTGAAGCTTTCTTT
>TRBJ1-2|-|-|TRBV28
CASCSRGGTKNWLGYTF
TGTGCCAGCTGCTCACGGGGTGGGACTAAAAACTGGCTGGGCTACACCTTC
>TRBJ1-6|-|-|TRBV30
CAWSGQYNSPLHF
TGTGCCTGGAGTGGACAGTATAATTCACCCCTCCACTTT
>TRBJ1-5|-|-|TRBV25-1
CASSNRVGQPQHF
TGTGCCAGCAGTAACAGGGTTGGACAGCCCCAGCATTTT
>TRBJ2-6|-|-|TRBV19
CASKGSSGANVLTF
TGTGCCAGTAAGGGGTCATCTGGGGCCAACGTCCTGACTTTC
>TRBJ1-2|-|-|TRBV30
CAWSVQVHLTF
TGTGCCTGGAGTGTACAAGTTCACCTCACCTTC
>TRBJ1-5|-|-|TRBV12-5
CASGLVSSEQVGGNQPQHF
TGTGCTAGTGGTTTGGTATCGTCTGAGCAAGTTGGAGGCAATCAGCCCCAGCATTTT
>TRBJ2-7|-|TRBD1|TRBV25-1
CASSESAGQGTYEQYF
TGTGCCAGCAGTGAATCAGCGGGACAGGGAACCTACGAGCAGTACTTC
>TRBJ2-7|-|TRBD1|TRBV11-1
CASSPPAGTESRF
TGTGCCAGCAGCCCACCCGCCGGGACAGAGAGTCGCTTC
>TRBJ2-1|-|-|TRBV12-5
CASGFYFNEQFF
TGTGCTAGTGGTTTTTATTTCAATGAGCAGTTCTTC
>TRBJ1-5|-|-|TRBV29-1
CSVGGVDQPQHF
TGCAGCGTTGGCGGGGTCGATCAGCCCCAGCATTTT
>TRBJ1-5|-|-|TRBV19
CASRSAGYSNQPQHF
TGTGCCAGTAGGTCGGCGGGGTATAGCAATCAGCCCCAGCATTTT